This T cell receptor beta chain was identified in a study of blood T cell repertoires in COVID-19. Germline loops: CDR1 MGHRA, CDR2 YSYEKL. This CDR3 spans 15 amino acids. V was clipped by 0 bases and J by 16 bases; unmatched bases: 14. Measured with immunoSEQ multiplex PCR; TCRdb has only the in-frame clones, and not every one. The sample lists around 110,000 clones, around 89% occurring once. The specimen was peripheral blood. This clonotype originated in a man aged 35-49 years with active or convalescent COVID-19. This chain joins TRBV4-1 and TRBJ2-1; 8 bases line up with TRBD2. CDR3 DNA sequence: TGCGCCAGCAGCCAAGACCCAACGCCGGGACTAGGCGAATTCTTC. Translation gives CASSQDPTPGLGEFF.